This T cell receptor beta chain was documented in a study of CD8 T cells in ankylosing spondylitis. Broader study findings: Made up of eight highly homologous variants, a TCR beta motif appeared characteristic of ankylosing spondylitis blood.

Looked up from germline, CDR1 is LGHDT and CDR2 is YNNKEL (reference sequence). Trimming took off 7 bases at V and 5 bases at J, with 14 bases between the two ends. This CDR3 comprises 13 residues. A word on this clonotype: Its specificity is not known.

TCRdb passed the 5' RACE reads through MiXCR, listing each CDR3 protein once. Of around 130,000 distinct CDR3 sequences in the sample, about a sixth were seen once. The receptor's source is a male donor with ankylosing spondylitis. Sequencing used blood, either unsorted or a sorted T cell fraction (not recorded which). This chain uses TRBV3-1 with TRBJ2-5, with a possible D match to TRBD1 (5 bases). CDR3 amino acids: CASTQGVRETQYF. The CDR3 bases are TGTGCCAGCACACAAGGGGTGCGGGAGACCCAGTACTTC.